The entry below describes one TCR beta chain. The same CDR3 is also encoded by other DNA sequences in this sample. Authors' analysis steps: Estimation of nucleated cell counts relied on the amplification of reference gene primers. Assay used: immunoSEQ multiplex PCR; TCRdb lists only in-frame clones, some missing. V and J calls and clone size are given by that table; D and trimming were obtained from the DNA. This table holds more than 150,000 clones, about 90% found once. The data were obtained in a study of blood T cell repertoires in COVID-19. Overall study context: From T cells, B-cell-depleted T cells, or PBMCs came the material, which was cDNA or gDNA.

Germline CDR1 is SGHRS and CDR2 is YFSETQ. The CDR3 extends over 11 amino acids. V was cut by 3 bases and J by 2 bases, with 2 bases left in between. Specimen: peripheral blood. This sequence joins TRBV5-1 and TRBJ2-5; no clear D. This TCR was recovered from a man aged 40-55 years with active or convalescent COVID-19. CDR3 sequence reads: CASSSQETQYF. The CDR3 coding sequence is TGCGCCAGCAGCTCACAAGAGACCCAGTACTTC. The whole variable domain, remainder taken from reference TRBV5-1 and TRBJ2-5, is KAGVTQTPRYLIKTRGQQVTLSCSPISGHRSVSWYQQTPGQGLQFLFEYFSETQRNKGNFPGRFSGRQFSNSRSEMNVSTLELGDSALYLCASSSQETQYFGPGTRLLVL.